The rows below give T cell receptor beta chains drawn from one sample of a study of T cell responses to AZD1222 COVID-19 vaccine. TCRdb's copy holds only in-frame clones and misses some; the assay was immunoSEQ multiplex PCR. This sample carries some 140,000 clones, approximately 95% of them seen once, and the ten largest clones take around 7.1%. The sequenced sample was peripheral blood, obtained 28 days after the second AZD1222 dose. These receptors were obtained from an adult who received the AZD1222 COVID-19 vaccine. Both conserved end residues are part of each CDR3. Fields, in order: J gene, D gene, clone size, V gene, CDR3 length, CDR3 protein, CDR3 DNA. The D gene is left open where the match is weak. Clone sizes are given selectively: once, few, many, or a class where the clone is expanded.

j_call: TRBJ1-4; d_call: TRBD1; clone_size: -; v_call: TRBV30; cdr3_length: 13; cdr3_aa: CAWSGGQVEKLFF; cdr3_nt: TGTGCCTGGAGCGGAGGACAGGTGGAAAAACTGTTTTTT
j_call: TRBJ2-1; d_call: TRBD1; clone_size: -; v_call: TRBV27; cdr3_length: 14; cdr3_aa: CASSRQGTYNEQFF; cdr3_nt: TGTGCCAGCAGTCGACAGGGTACCTACAATGAGCAGTTCTTC
j_call: TRBJ1-2; d_call: -; clone_size: -; v_call: TRBV7-6; cdr3_length: 16; cdr3_aa: CASSFTLGSDNDGYTF; cdr3_nt: TGTGCCAGCAGCTTTACCCTTGGCAGTGATAATGATGGCTACACCTTC
j_call: TRBJ1-1; d_call: -; clone_size: -; v_call: TRBV6-5; cdr3_length: 14; cdr3_aa: CASSYTTGSTEAFF; cdr3_nt: TGTGCCAGCAGTTACACTACAGGGAGCACTGAAGCTTTCTTT
j_call: TRBJ1-4; d_call: TRBD1; clone_size: -; v_call: TRBV2; cdr3_length: 14; cdr3_aa: CASRWDRMVEKLFF; cdr3_nt: TGTGCCAGCAGGTGGGACAGGATGGTGGAAAAACTGTTTTTT
j_call: TRBJ1-4; d_call: TRBD1; clone_size: -; v_call: TRBV5-1; cdr3_length: 14; cdr3_aa: CASAPTGGYEKLFF; cdr3_nt: TGCGCCAGCGCCCCGACAGGGGGCTATGAAAAACTGTTTTTT
j_call: TRBJ2-7; d_call: TRBD1; clone_size: -; v_call: TRBV4-1; cdr3_length: 13; cdr3_aa: CASSRDRGHEQYF; cdr3_nt: TGCGCCAGCAGCCGGGACAGGGGCCACGAGCAGTACTTC
j_call: TRBJ1-5; d_call: -; clone_size: -; v_call: TRBV7-9; cdr3_length: 13; cdr3_aa: CASSLGTYQPQHF; cdr3_nt: TGTGCCAGCAGCTTAGGGACCTATCAGCCCCAGCATTTT
j_call: TRBJ2-3; d_call: -; clone_size: -; v_call: TRBV19; cdr3_length: 16; cdr3_aa: CASSIGGRGFTDTQYF; cdr3_nt: TGTGCCAGTAGTATAGGGGGGCGGGGGTTCACAGATACGCAGTATTTT
j_call: TRBJ1-6; d_call: -; clone_size: -; v_call: TRBV5-1; cdr3_length: 14; cdr3_aa: CASSFVPGNSPLHF; cdr3_nt: TGCGCCAGCAGCTTCGTCCCGGGAAATTCACCCCTCCACTTT
j_call: TRBJ1-6; d_call: -; clone_size: -; v_call: TRBV5-6; cdr3_length: 13; cdr3_aa: CASRAGYQSPLHF; cdr3_nt: TGTGCCAGCAGGGCAGGGTATCAGTCACCCCTCCACTTT
j_call: TRBJ2-7; d_call: TRBD2; clone_size: -; v_call: TRBV27; cdr3_length: 17; cdr3_aa: CASSFRTSGGLAYEQYF; cdr3_nt: TGTGCCAGCAGTTTTCGGACTAGCGGGGGCCTGGCCTACGAGCAGTACTTC
j_call: TRBJ1-2; d_call: -; clone_size: -; v_call: TRBV6-1; cdr3_length: 14; cdr3_aa: CASSETGPIYGYTF; cdr3_nt: TGTGCCAGCAGTGAAACCGGACCGATCTATGGCTACACCTTC
j_call: TRBJ1-6; d_call: -; clone_size: -; v_call: TRBV5-1; cdr3_length: 15; cdr3_aa: CASSSMLGLDSPLHF; cdr3_nt: TGCGCCAGCAGCTCCATGTTGGGTCTTGATTCACCCCTCCACTTT
j_call: TRBJ1-1; d_call: -; clone_size: -; v_call: TRBV27; cdr3_length: 14; cdr3_aa: CASSIIGNGDEAFF; cdr3_nt: TGTGCCAGCAGCATCATCGGGAACGGGGATGAAGCTTTCTTT
j_call: TRBJ2-5; d_call: -; clone_size: -; v_call: TRBV19; cdr3_length: 15; cdr3_aa: CASSIKAATRETQYF; cdr3_nt: TGTGCCAGTAGTATAAAGGCGGCTACTCGCGAGACCCAGTACTTC
j_call: TRBJ2-3; d_call: TRBD2; clone_size: -; v_call: TRBV29-1; cdr3_length: 17; cdr3_aa: CSGALLAGGGTTDTQYF; cdr3_nt: TGCAGCGGGGCGCTTCTAGCGGGGGGAGGTACCACAGATACGCAGTATTTT
j_call: TRBJ1-5; d_call: -; clone_size: -; v_call: TRBV6-5; cdr3_length: 13; cdr3_aa: CASSSRVNQPQHF; cdr3_nt: TGTGCCAGCAGTTCCAGGGTCAATCAGCCCCAGCATTTT
j_call: TRBJ2-7; d_call: -; clone_size: -; v_call: TRBV28; cdr3_length: 15; cdr3_aa: CASSLQGSVVYEQYF; cdr3_nt: TGTGCCAGCAGTTTACAGGGGTCAGTAGTCTACGAGCAGTACTTC
j_call: TRBJ2-7; d_call: -; clone_size: -; v_call: TRBV7-9; cdr3_length: 15; cdr3_aa: CASSLVSQTGYEQYF; cdr3_nt: TGTGCCAGCAGCTTAGTGTCCCAGACGGGCTACGAGCAGTACTTC
j_call: TRBJ2-5; d_call: -; clone_size: -; v_call: TRBV4-1; cdr3_length: 14; cdr3_aa: CASSHLQGVETQYF; cdr3_nt: TGCGCCAGCAGCCACTTACAAGGGGTGGAGACCCAGTACTTC
j_call: TRBJ1-2; d_call: -; clone_size: -; v_call: TRBV14; cdr3_length: 13; cdr3_aa: CASSPPEDYGYTF; cdr3_nt: TGTGCCAGCAGCCCCCCAGAGGACTATGGCTACACCTTC
j_call: TRBJ2-2; d_call: TRBD1; clone_size: -; v_call: TRBV11-2; cdr3_length: 18; cdr3_aa: CASSSRGTGVAAHRELFF; cdr3_nt: TGTGCCAGCAGCTCAAGGGGGACAGGGGTTGCGGCCCACCGGGAGCTGTTTTTT
j_call: TRBJ2-2; d_call: -; clone_size: -; v_call: TRBV7-3; cdr3_length: 13; cdr3_aa: CASSLFVAGELFF; cdr3_nt: TGTGCCAGCAGCTTATTTGTGGCCGGGGAGCTGTTTTTT
j_call: TRBJ2-3; d_call: TRBD2; clone_size: -; v_call: TRBV6-6; cdr3_length: 16; cdr3_aa: CASSYSYGGASDTQYF; cdr3_nt: TGTGCCAGCAGTTACTCCTACGGGGGGGCCTCAGATACGCAGTATTTT
j_call: TRBJ2-7; d_call: TRBD1; clone_size: few; v_call: TRBV6-5; cdr3_length: 15; cdr3_aa: CASNPDRGASYEQYF; cdr3_nt: TGTGCCAGCAACCCGGACAGGGGGGCATCCTACGAGCAGTACTTC
j_call: TRBJ2-7; d_call: TRBD1; clone_size: -; v_call: TRBV7-9; cdr3_length: 14; cdr3_aa: CASSPGQGVYEQYF; cdr3_nt: TGTGCCAGCAGCCCAGGACAGGGAGTCTACGAGCAGTACTTC
j_call: TRBJ2-2; d_call: -; clone_size: once; v_call: TRBV9; cdr3_length: 12; cdr3_aa: CASTQNTGELFF; cdr3_nt: TGTGCCAGCACCCAAAACACCGGGGAGCTGTTTTTT
j_call: TRBJ1-1; d_call: TRBD1; clone_size: -; v_call: TRBV19; cdr3_length: 17; cdr3_aa: CASSIFPGQGLGTEAFF; cdr3_nt: TGTGCCAGTAGTATCTTCCCGGGACAGGGGTTGGGCACTGAAGCTTTCTTT
j_call: TRBJ2-7; d_call: -; clone_size: -; v_call: TRBV21-1; cdr3_length: 14; cdr3_aa: CASSNRDRIYEQYF; cdr3_nt: TGTGCCAGCAGCAACCGGGACAGGATCTACGAGCAGTACTTC
j_call: TRBJ2-5; d_call: TRBD1; clone_size: -; v_call: TRBV15; cdr3_length: 15; cdr3_aa: CATSEDPGGGETQYF; cdr3_nt: TGTGCCACCAGCGAAGACCCAGGGGGCGGGGAGACCCAGTACTTC
j_call: TRBJ2-7; d_call: TRBD1; clone_size: -; v_call: TRBV3-1/TRBV3-2; cdr3_length: 15; cdr3_aa: CASSLSGQGGYEQYF; cdr3_nt: TGTGCCAGCAGCCTTTCAGGACAGGGTGGTTACGAGCAGTACTTC
j_call: TRBJ1-6; d_call: -; clone_size: -; v_call: TRBV18; cdr3_length: 14; cdr3_aa: CASSPSMGNSPLHF; cdr3_nt: TGTGCCAGCTCACCGTCCATGGGTAATTCACCCCTCCACTTT
j_call: TRBJ2-7; d_call: -; clone_size: -; v_call: TRBV11-2; cdr3_length: 17; cdr3_aa: CASSLVVSNRDLYEQYF; cdr3_nt: TGTGCCAGCAGCTTAGTGGTATCGAACAGAGACCTCTACGAGCAGTACTTC
j_call: TRBJ1-5; d_call: -; clone_size: -; v_call: TRBV27; cdr3_length: 13; cdr3_aa: CASSRDSNQPQHF; cdr3_nt: TGTGCCAGCAGTAGGGACAGCAATCAGCCCCAGCATTTT
j_call: TRBJ1-6; d_call: TRBD1; clone_size: -; v_call: TRBV3-1/TRBV3-2; cdr3_length: 14; cdr3_aa: CASSPGQGNSPLHF; cdr3_nt: TGTGCCAGCAGCCCCGGACAGGGTAATTCACCCCTCCACTTT
j_call: TRBJ1-6; d_call: -; clone_size: -; v_call: TRBV2; cdr3_length: 15; cdr3_aa: CASSDRLTYNSPLHF; cdr3_nt: TGTGCCAGCAGTGATCGGCTAACCTATAATTCACCCCTCCACTTT
j_call: TRBJ2-7; d_call: -; clone_size: -; v_call: TRBV5-1; cdr3_length: 15; cdr3_aa: CASSFSGMSSYEQYF; cdr3_nt: TGCGCCAGCAGCTTCTCAGGAATGAGCTCCTACGAGCAGTACTTC
j_call: TRBJ2-7; d_call: -; clone_size: -; v_call: TRBV5-4; cdr3_length: 15; cdr3_aa: CASSLAGGTGYEQYF; cdr3_nt: TGTGCCAGCAGCTTGGCGGGGGGCACAGGCTACGAGCAGTACTTC
j_call: TRBJ2-1; d_call: -; clone_size: -; v_call: TRBV3-1/TRBV3-2; cdr3_length: 17; cdr3_aa: CASSQSFWTQTYNEQFF; cdr3_nt: TGTGCCAGCAGCCAATCGTTTTGGACTCAGACCTACAATGAGCAGTTCTTC
j_call: TRBJ2-1; d_call: TRBD1; clone_size: -; v_call: TRBV2; cdr3_length: 19; cdr3_aa: CASSLVGTGVRSSYNEQFF; cdr3_nt: TGTGCCAGCAGCCTCGTGGGGACAGGGGTCCGAAGCTCCTACAATGAGCAGTTCTTC
j_call: TRBJ2-2; d_call: -; clone_size: -; v_call: TRBV5-6; cdr3_length: 14; cdr3_aa: CASSPRWGTGELFF; cdr3_nt: TGTGCCAGCAGCCCTCGTTGGGGCACCGGGGAGCTGTTTTTT
j_call: TRBJ2-7; d_call: TRBD2; clone_size: -; v_call: TRBV27; cdr3_length: 15; cdr3_aa: CASSIRGAGGYEQYF; cdr3_nt: TGTGCCAGCAGTATTAGGGGGGCGGGGGGCTACGAGCAGTACTTC
j_call: TRBJ1-6; d_call: -; clone_size: -; v_call: TRBV7-2; cdr3_length: 15; cdr3_aa: CASSLGLGTLSPLHF; cdr3_nt: TGTGCCAGCAGCTTAGGGCTAGGGACCTTGTCACCCCTCCACTTT
j_call: TRBJ2-2; d_call: -; clone_size: -; v_call: TRBV24-1; cdr3_length: 14; cdr3_aa: CATQTGTDTGELFF; cdr3_nt: TGTGCCACCCAGACAGGAACAGACACCGGGGAGCTGTTTTTT
j_call: TRBJ2-5; d_call: -; clone_size: -; v_call: TRBV6-1; cdr3_length: 15; cdr3_aa: CASSEMGGGQETQYF; cdr3_nt: TGTGCCAGCAGTGAAATGGGGGGAGGCCAAGAGACCCAGTACTTC
j_call: TRBJ1-1; d_call: -; clone_size: -; v_call: TRBV6-4; cdr3_length: 12; cdr3_aa: CASQSDGGEAFF; cdr3_nt: TGTGCCAGCCAGTCAGACGGTGGTGAAGCTTTCTTT
j_call: TRBJ2-5; d_call: -; clone_size: -; v_call: TRBV5-1; cdr3_length: 13; cdr3_aa: CASSLSREETQYF; cdr3_nt: TGCGCCAGCAGCTTATCCAGGGAGGAGACCCAGTACTTC
j_call: TRBJ2-1; d_call: TRBD1; clone_size: few; v_call: TRBV6-4; cdr3_length: 16; cdr3_aa: CASSELGDRPYNEQFF; cdr3_nt: TGTGCCAGCAGTGAATTAGGGGACAGACCCTACAATGAGCAGTTCTTC
j_call: TRBJ2-7; d_call: -; clone_size: -; v_call: TRBV5-1; cdr3_length: 12; cdr3_aa: CASSPGSYEQYF; cdr3_nt: TGCGCCAGCAGCCCAGGGTCCTACGAGCAGTACTTC
j_call: TRBJ2-1; d_call: -; clone_size: -; v_call: TRBV7-6; cdr3_length: 11; cdr3_aa: CASSLGNEQFF; cdr3_nt: TGTGCCAGCAGCTTAGGCAATGAGCAGTTCTTC
j_call: TRBJ1-3; d_call: TRBD1; clone_size: -; v_call: TRBV5-1; cdr3_length: 16; cdr3_aa: CASSLNRGLSGNTIYF; cdr3_nt: TGCGCCAGCAGCTTGAACAGGGGCCTCTCTGGAAACACCATATATTTT
j_call: TRBJ1-1; d_call: -; clone_size: -; v_call: TRBV21-1; cdr3_length: 12; cdr3_aa: CATDAMNTEAFF; cdr3_nt: TGTGCCACCGACGCGATGAACACTGAAGCTTTCTTT
j_call: TRBJ2-3; d_call: TRBD1; clone_size: -; v_call: TRBV7-9; cdr3_length: 17; cdr3_aa: CASSLPSDRSRTDTQYF; cdr3_nt: TGTGCCAGCAGCTTACCTTCGGACAGGTCTCGCACAGATACGCAGTATTTT